This is a list of T cell receptor beta chains from one sample in a study of control samples from healthy donors and cancer patients. The data were produced by immunoSEQ multiplex PCR, yet TCRdb's version contains in-frame clones alone and is incomplete. The sample gives some 150,000 clones, over 90% of which show up once; under 1.2% is in the top ten. Sample: blood. Receptor source: a young woman in good health. CDR3s include the opening cysteine and the closing phenylalanine or tryptophan. D genes are given only for firm matches. Size is omitted from some rows. Given values are once, few, many or a class for expanded clones.

cdr3_length	v_call	j_call	clone_size	d_call	cdr3_aa	cdr3_nt
14	TRBV18	TRBJ2-3	.	TRBD1	CASSRQGAQDTQYF	TGTGCCAGCTCACGACAGGGGGCGCAAGATACGCAGTATTTT
11	TRBV29-1	TRBJ2-2	once	.	CSVAGNGELFF	TGCAGCGTTGCCGGGAACGGGGAGCTGTTTTTT
14	TRBV6-4	TRBJ1-5	once	.	CASSDRPGNQPQHF	TGTGCCAGCAGTGACCGGCCCGGCAATCAGCCCCAGCATTTT
14	TRBV5-1	TRBJ2-5	.	.	CASSPETNQETQYF	TGCGCCAGCAGCCCTGAGACTAACCAAGAGACCCAGTACTTC
15	TRBV6-4	TRBJ2-1	.	.	CASSDEAASYNEQFF	TGTGCCAGCAGTGACGAGGCGGCTTCCTACAATGAGCAGTTCTTC
14	TRBV2	TRBJ2-5	.	TRBD1	CASSRNRGQETQYF	TGTGCCAGCAGTCGAAACAGGGGGCAAGAGACCCAGTACTTC
14	TRBV18	TRBJ2-7	.	.	CASSPDRRLYEQYF	TGTGCCAGCTCACCGGACAGACGTCTCTACGAGCAGTACTTC
16	TRBV9	TRBJ1-2	.	.	CASSVEGRGRNYGYTF	TGTGCCAGCAGCGTAGAAGGGAGGGGACGGAACTATGGCTACACCTTC
17	TRBV2	TRBJ2-1	.	.	CASSEIGPTVAYNEQFF	TGTGCCAGCAGTGAAATTGGGCCCACCGTCGCATACAATGAGCAGTTCTTC
14	TRBV5-4	TRBJ1-4	.	.	CASSLQGSREKLFF	TGTGCCAGCAGCTTACAGGGATCAAGGGAAAAACTGTTTTTT
22	TRBV14	TRBJ1-1	.	.	CASSQLLAGVTLGGGMNTEAFF	TGTGCCAGCAGCCAATTGTTAGCGGGGGTCACCCTAGGTGGGGGCATGAACACTGAAGCTTTCTTT
15	TRBV3-1/TRBV3-2	TRBJ2-5	few	.	CASSQDGTEKETQYF	TGTGCCAGCAGCCAAGATGGGACGGAGAAAGAGACCCAGTACTTC
18	TRBV5-5	TRBJ1-6	.	TRBD1	CASSWWAGQDPRGSPLHF	TGTGCCAGCAGCTGGTGGGCGGGACAGGACCCAAGAGGGTCACCCCTCCACTTT
13	TRBV12-3/TRBV12-4	TRBJ1-1	.	.	CASSLGRNTEAFF	TGTGCCAGCAGTCTCGGACGGAACACTGAAGCTTTCTTT
14	TRBV4-1	TRBJ2-7	.	.	CASSQEAHSYEQYF	TGCGCCAGCAGCCAAGAGGCCCACTCCTACGAGCAGTACTTC
13	TRBV18	TRBJ2-5	.	.	CASSSGSQETQYF	TGTGCCAGCTCATCAGGGAGCCAAGAGACCCAGTACTTC
13	TRBV19	TRBJ2-2	.	.	CASSIVRGAELFF	TGTGCCAGTAGTATCGTCCGGGGCGCGGAGCTGTTTTTT
16	TRBV19	TRBJ1-4	.	TRBD1	CASSLIPGQPNEKLFF	TGTGCCAGTAGTCTCATCCCGGGACAGCCTAATGAAAAACTGTTTTTT
13	TRBV7-2	TRBJ1-2	.	TRBD1	CASSWDRNYGYTF	TGTGCCAGCAGCTGGGACAGGAACTATGGCTACACCTTC
15	TRBV3-1/TRBV3-2	TRBJ2-1	.	.	CASSQDGSSYNEQFF	TGTGCCAGCAGCCAGGATGGGAGCTCCTACAATGAGCAGTTCTTC
16	TRBV6-4	TRBJ2-2	.	TRBD2	CASSKWAGANTGELFF	TGTGCCAGCAGCAAATGGGCGGGAGCGAACACCGGGGAGCTGTTTTTT
16	TRBV5-4	TRBJ1-6	.	.	CASSLDPSSYNSPLHF	TGTGCCAGCAGCTTGGACCCAAGCTCCTATAATTCACCCCTCCACTTT
11	TRBV30	TRBJ1-3	.	TRBD1	CAWRTGNTIYF	TGTGCCTGGCGGACAGGCAACACCATATATTTT
13	TRBV28	TRBJ1-4	.	TRBD1	CASSSTGEGKLFF	TGTGCCAGCAGTTCGACAGGGGAGGGAAAACTGTTTTTT
15	TRBV11-3	TRBJ1-1	.	TRBD1	CASSKRTGVNTEAFF	TGTGCCAGCAGTAAAAGGACAGGAGTGAACACTGAAGCTTTCTTT
14	TRBV5-4	TRBJ2-1	.	.	CASSFRGRDNEQFF	TGTGCCAGCAGCTTTCGAGGGAGAGACAATGAGCAGTTCTTC
16	TRBV18	TRBJ2-7	.	TRBD2	CASSLKVQRGSYEQYF	TGTGCCAGCTCACTGAAGGTCCAGCGGGGCTCCTACGAGCAGTACTTC
15	TRBV13	TRBJ2-1	.	.	CASTTPGTAHNEQFF	TGTGCCAGCACAACCCCCGGGACGGCCCACAATGAGCAGTTCTTC
12	TRBV12-3/TRBV12-4	TRBJ1-2	.	.	CASSFVPYGYTF	TGTGCCAGCAGTTTTGTCCCCTATGGCTACACCTTC
13	TRBV3-1/TRBV3-2	TRBJ1-6	.	TRBD1	CASSLQGNSPLHF	TGTGCCAGCAGCCTACAGGGGAATTCACCCCTCCACTTT
13	TRBV30	TRBJ1-2	.	.	CAWSVRTDYGYTF	TGTGCCTGGAGTGTAAGGACGGACTATGGCTACACCTTC
13	TRBV27	TRBJ2-7	.	.	CASSWTETYEQYF	TGTGCCAGCAGTTGGACAGAAACTTACGAGCAGTACTTC
13	TRBV18	TRBJ1-2	once	.	CASSPPENYGYTF	TGTGCCAGCTCACCGCCAGAGAACTATGGCTACACCTTC
13	TRBV30	TRBJ1-5	.	.	CAWSGQVNQPQHF	TGTGCCTGGAGTGGGCAGGTCAATCAGCCCCAGCATTTT
14	TRBV24-1	TRBJ2-7	.	.	CATSRLESDYEQYF	TGTGCCACCAGTCGACTGGAGAGTGACTACGAGCAGTACTTC
14	TRBV9	TRBJ1-2	.	TRBD1	CASSRDRGSGSYTF	TGTGCCAGCAGCAGAGACAGGGGTTCGGGGAGCTACACCTTC
13	TRBV6-5	TRBJ1-1	.	.	CASAYAVNTEAFF	TGTGCCAGCGCATATGCAGTGAACACTGAAGCTTTCTTT
13	TRBV18	TRBJ1-1	.	TRBD1	CASSRTGRTEAFF	TGTGCCAGCTCAAGGACAGGGCGGACTGAAGCTTTCTTT
18	TRBV10-2	TRBJ2-5	once	TRBD2	CASGDGGLAGGSQETQYF	TGCGCCAGCGGGGACGGGGGACTAGCGGGAGGGTCGCAAGAGACCCAGTACTTC
16	TRBV3-1/TRBV3-2	TRBJ2-1	.	TRBD2	CASSHGLAGVDNEQFF	TGTGCCAGCAGCCATGGACTAGCGGGGGTAGACAATGAGCAGTTCTTC
15	TRBV5-1	TRBJ1-6	.	TRBD1	CASSPGQVQNSPLHF	TGCGCCAGCAGCCCGGGACAGGTGCAGAATTCACCCCTCCACTTT
17	TRBV2	TRBJ2-7	.	.	CASWADWGASLSYEQYF	TGTGCCAGCTGGGCCGATTGGGGGGCCTCCCTTTCCTACGAGCAGTACTTC
15	TRBV19	TRBJ2-3	.	TRBD1	CASREDRGYTDTQYF	TGTGCCAGTCGGGAGGACAGGGGGTATACAGATACGCAGTATTTT
14	TRBV3-1/TRBV3-2	TRBJ1-1	.	.	CASSQGGRTTEAFF	TGTGCCAGCAGCCAAGGAGGGAGAACCACTGAAGCTTTCTTT
13	TRBV30	TRBJ2-2	.	.	CASAGTNTGELFF	TGTGCCTCGGCCGGGACTAACACCGGGGAGCTGTTTTTT
14	TRBV28	TRBJ1-4	.	.	CASSLSGEDEKLFF	TGTGCCAGCAGCCTCTCGGGGGAGGATGAAAAACTGTTTTTT
13	TRBV12-3/TRBV12-4	TRBJ1-5	once	.	CASTKDGYQPQHF	TGTGCCAGCACCAAGGACGGTTATCAGCCCCAGCATTTT
15	TRBV7-6	TRBJ1-5	once	.	CASSLEGDSNQPQHF	TGTGCCAGCAGCTTAGAAGGAGATAGCAATCAGCCCCAGCATTTT
14	TRBV7-8	TRBJ1-1	.	TRBD1	CASSLRTGNTEAFF	TGTGCCAGCAGCTTACGGACAGGGAACACTGAAGCTTTCTTT
16	TRBV21-1	TRBJ2-7	.	.	CASSAGEREAHYEQYF	TGTGCCAGCAGCGCCGGGGAACGGGAGGCTCATTACGAGCAGTACTTC
15	TRBV6-2/TRBV6-3	TRBJ1-5	.	.	CASSRTPDSNQPQHF	TGTGCCAGCAGCCGGACCCCGGATAGCAATCAGCCCCAGCATTTT
15	TRBV10-3	TRBJ1-6	.	TRBD1	CAISEDRGSNSPLHF	TGTGCCATCAGTGAGGACAGGGGTAGTAATTCACCCCTCCACTTT
15	TRBV6-5	TRBJ1-1	once	TRBD1	CASTPTVGTETEAFF	TGTGCCAGCACACCGACGGTGGGGACAGAGACTGAAGCTTTCTTT